The clone carrying this T cell receptor (beta chain) has only a few counts. The target antigen is unknown. The record originates from a study of cytomegalovirus exposure and HLA in healthy donors. Study-level background: A prior study identified roughly 110 million unique TCR beta sequences from about 200 million T cells. Study conclusions and caveats: Accurate predictions that matched the HLA-A and HLA-B alleles of most subjects were reportedly made from TCR beta sequences.

Researchers ran the PCR with 60 Vbeta and 13 Jbeta primers. Profiled with immunoSEQ multiplex PCR; TCRdb holds only in-frame clones, not every one. Seen here are approximately 120,000 clones, over 60% observed once, and the top ten hold 2.7%. V lost 8 bases and J 8 bases, leaving 24 bases between the germline ends. Looked up from germline, CDR1 is LNHDA and CDR2 is SQIVND (reference sequence). The CDR3 runs to 16 residues. The sample comprised PBMCs. The clonotype was recovered from a female donor in good health and CMV-seronegative. The chain joins TRBV19 to TRBJ1-4; possibly TRBD1 for D (5 bases). CDR3 DNA sequence: TGTGCCAGTGACGACAGAATCAACACTGCCTCGGAAAAACTGTTTTTT. Translation: CASDDRINTASEKLFF.